The 9 T cell receptor beta chains below all came from one sample that was sequenced in a study of blood T cell repertoires in COVID-19. TCRdb's table, derived via immunoSEQ multiplex PCR, lists solely in-frame clones and lacks some. In the table there are roughly 130,000 clones, 84% of which are singletons. What was sequenced was peripheral blood. Receptor source: a woman in her thirties who had recovered from COVID-19.

The rearrangement links TRBV11-2 to TRBJ1-1; the match to TRBD1 covers 8 bases. From germline, CDR1 is SGHAT and CDR2 FQNNGV. The CDR3 is made up of 15 amino acids. The V and J ends lost 0 bases and 5 bases, in that order; junction bases with no gene match: 5. The DNA for the CDR3 is TGTGCCAGCAGCTTAGATCAGGGGGCTCGTACTGAAGCTTTCTTT. It encodes CASSLDQGARTEAFF.

The rearrangement joins TRBV28 to TRBJ1-1; D may be TRBD1 (5 bases). Trimming stripped 10 bases from V and 2 bases from J, with 8 bases between. This CDR3 contains 11 residues. Germline CDR1 and CDR2: MDHEN and SYDVKM. The chain's CDR3 is CATQGNTEAFF. The CDR3 DNA sequence: TGTGCCACCCAGGGAAACACTGAAGCTTTCTTT.

The rearrangement uses TRBV15 and TRBJ2-7; the match to TRBD2 covers 8 bases. The CDR3 length is 16 residues. The V segment lost 0 bases and the J segment 2 bases; nucleotides outside the gene matches: 6. Germline V gives CDR1 LNHNV, CDR2 YYDKDF (reference sequence). The chain's CDR3 is CATSREGRGAAYEQYF. The CDR3 region has the DNA TGTGCCACCAGCAGAGAAGGGCGGGGGGCTGCCTACGAGCAGTACTTC.

V and J are TRBV2 and TRBJ2-3, with 16 bases lining up with TRBD2. V was clipped by 6 bases and J by 1 base; unmatched bases: 7. The CDR3 contains 18 residues. The germline gives CDR1 SNHLY, CDR2 FYNNEI. The CDR3 DNA is TGTGCCAGCAGCCCGGGGACTAGCGGGGGGGGCGGCACAGATACGCAGTATTTT. It yields the protein CASSPGTSGGGGTDTQYF.

V is TRBV6-5 and J is TRBJ2-7; the D gene is possibly TRBD2 (6 bases). The V end lost 8 bases, the J end lost 0 bases, and 11 bases lay between the germline ends. CDR3 length equals 13 residues. Germline V gives CDR1 MNHEY, CDR2 SVGAGI. CDR3 nucleotide sequence: TGTGCCAGCCGGGGCGGGGTCTCCTACGAGCAGTACTTC. The encoded protein is CASRGGVSYEQYF.

In its sample, this clone was seen once. The chain has TRBV5-4 and TRBJ2-7; a weak D match, TRBD1 (6 bases). V was clipped by 4 bases and J by 6 bases, with 23 bases between them. This CDR3 has 16 residues. Germline V gene data show CDR1 as SGHNT and CDR2 as YYREEE (reference sequence). In DNA, the CDR3 is TGTGCCAGCAGCACTCGGAAGGCCAGGACAGCTCTCGAGCAGTACTTC. Amino acid sequence: CASSTRKARTALEQYF.

The chain recombines TRBV6-5 with TRBJ1-6, with D maybe TRBD1 (5 bases). V was clipped by 6 bases and J by 4 bases, with 13 bases between them. The CDR3 contains 15 residues. Germline V gene sequence: CDR1 MNHEY, CDR2 SVGAGI. The CDR3: CASSADTSYNSPLHF. CDR3 bases: TGTGCCAGCAGCGCGGACACATCATATAATTCACCCCTCCACTTT.

V gene TRBV9 combines with J gene TRBJ1-3; D unresolved. Trimming took off 0 bases at V and 2 bases at J, with 12 bases between the two ends. The CDR3 covers 16 residues. CDR1 is SGDLS and CDR2 is YYNGEE in the germline V gene. CDR3 protein: CASSVGEGSAGNTIYF. The CDR3 DNA sequence: TGTGCCAGCAGCGTAGGAGAGGGATCGGCTGGAAACACCATATATTTT.

This rearrangement joins TRBV5-1 to TRBJ1-6, with TRBD1 matching over 7 bases. CDR1 SGHRS and CDR2 YFSETQ come from the germline V gene. The CDR3 length is 17 residues. V lost 0 bases and J lost 4; bases outside the gene matches: 7. The CDR3 spells CASSLGSGTEYNSPLHF. The CDR3 nucleotides are TGCGCCAGCAGCTTGGGATCGGGGACAGAATATAATTCACCCCTCCACTTT.